The clone carrying this T cell receptor (beta chain) was observed once. Antigen unknown. Primers included in the PCR were 60 Vbeta and 13 Jbeta primers. The repertoire was sequenced with immunoSEQ multiplex PCR; TCRdb's copy has only in-frame clones and lacks some. Of fewer than 200,000 clones detected, roughly 81% appear once; the ten largest clones hold over 4.5%. The CDR3 is 17 residues long. The germline CDR1 and CDR2 sequences are SGHNT and YENEEA. V was pared by 0 bases and J by 2 bases, with 15 bases between. This entry is derived from a study of cytomegalovirus exposure and HLA in healthy donors. Study-wide points: Prior analysis indicated that the majority of TCR beta V segments exhibited productivity approximately 90% or approximately 30% of the time. Presence/absence analyses rested on an assumption that sequencing depth was roughly uniform across donors. Researchers catalogued some 160 TCR beta chains as cytomegalovirus-associated.

Sequencing was performed on PBMCs. This chain uses TRBV11-3 with TRBJ2-3, with a tentative D call TRBD1 (6 bases). This receptor was identified in a woman between 18 and 29 years old in good health and CMV-seropositive. The CDR3 nucleotides read TGTGCCAGCAGCTTAGATACACAGGGCCTCAACACAGATACGCAGTATTTT. Protein: CASSLDTQGLNTDTQYF.